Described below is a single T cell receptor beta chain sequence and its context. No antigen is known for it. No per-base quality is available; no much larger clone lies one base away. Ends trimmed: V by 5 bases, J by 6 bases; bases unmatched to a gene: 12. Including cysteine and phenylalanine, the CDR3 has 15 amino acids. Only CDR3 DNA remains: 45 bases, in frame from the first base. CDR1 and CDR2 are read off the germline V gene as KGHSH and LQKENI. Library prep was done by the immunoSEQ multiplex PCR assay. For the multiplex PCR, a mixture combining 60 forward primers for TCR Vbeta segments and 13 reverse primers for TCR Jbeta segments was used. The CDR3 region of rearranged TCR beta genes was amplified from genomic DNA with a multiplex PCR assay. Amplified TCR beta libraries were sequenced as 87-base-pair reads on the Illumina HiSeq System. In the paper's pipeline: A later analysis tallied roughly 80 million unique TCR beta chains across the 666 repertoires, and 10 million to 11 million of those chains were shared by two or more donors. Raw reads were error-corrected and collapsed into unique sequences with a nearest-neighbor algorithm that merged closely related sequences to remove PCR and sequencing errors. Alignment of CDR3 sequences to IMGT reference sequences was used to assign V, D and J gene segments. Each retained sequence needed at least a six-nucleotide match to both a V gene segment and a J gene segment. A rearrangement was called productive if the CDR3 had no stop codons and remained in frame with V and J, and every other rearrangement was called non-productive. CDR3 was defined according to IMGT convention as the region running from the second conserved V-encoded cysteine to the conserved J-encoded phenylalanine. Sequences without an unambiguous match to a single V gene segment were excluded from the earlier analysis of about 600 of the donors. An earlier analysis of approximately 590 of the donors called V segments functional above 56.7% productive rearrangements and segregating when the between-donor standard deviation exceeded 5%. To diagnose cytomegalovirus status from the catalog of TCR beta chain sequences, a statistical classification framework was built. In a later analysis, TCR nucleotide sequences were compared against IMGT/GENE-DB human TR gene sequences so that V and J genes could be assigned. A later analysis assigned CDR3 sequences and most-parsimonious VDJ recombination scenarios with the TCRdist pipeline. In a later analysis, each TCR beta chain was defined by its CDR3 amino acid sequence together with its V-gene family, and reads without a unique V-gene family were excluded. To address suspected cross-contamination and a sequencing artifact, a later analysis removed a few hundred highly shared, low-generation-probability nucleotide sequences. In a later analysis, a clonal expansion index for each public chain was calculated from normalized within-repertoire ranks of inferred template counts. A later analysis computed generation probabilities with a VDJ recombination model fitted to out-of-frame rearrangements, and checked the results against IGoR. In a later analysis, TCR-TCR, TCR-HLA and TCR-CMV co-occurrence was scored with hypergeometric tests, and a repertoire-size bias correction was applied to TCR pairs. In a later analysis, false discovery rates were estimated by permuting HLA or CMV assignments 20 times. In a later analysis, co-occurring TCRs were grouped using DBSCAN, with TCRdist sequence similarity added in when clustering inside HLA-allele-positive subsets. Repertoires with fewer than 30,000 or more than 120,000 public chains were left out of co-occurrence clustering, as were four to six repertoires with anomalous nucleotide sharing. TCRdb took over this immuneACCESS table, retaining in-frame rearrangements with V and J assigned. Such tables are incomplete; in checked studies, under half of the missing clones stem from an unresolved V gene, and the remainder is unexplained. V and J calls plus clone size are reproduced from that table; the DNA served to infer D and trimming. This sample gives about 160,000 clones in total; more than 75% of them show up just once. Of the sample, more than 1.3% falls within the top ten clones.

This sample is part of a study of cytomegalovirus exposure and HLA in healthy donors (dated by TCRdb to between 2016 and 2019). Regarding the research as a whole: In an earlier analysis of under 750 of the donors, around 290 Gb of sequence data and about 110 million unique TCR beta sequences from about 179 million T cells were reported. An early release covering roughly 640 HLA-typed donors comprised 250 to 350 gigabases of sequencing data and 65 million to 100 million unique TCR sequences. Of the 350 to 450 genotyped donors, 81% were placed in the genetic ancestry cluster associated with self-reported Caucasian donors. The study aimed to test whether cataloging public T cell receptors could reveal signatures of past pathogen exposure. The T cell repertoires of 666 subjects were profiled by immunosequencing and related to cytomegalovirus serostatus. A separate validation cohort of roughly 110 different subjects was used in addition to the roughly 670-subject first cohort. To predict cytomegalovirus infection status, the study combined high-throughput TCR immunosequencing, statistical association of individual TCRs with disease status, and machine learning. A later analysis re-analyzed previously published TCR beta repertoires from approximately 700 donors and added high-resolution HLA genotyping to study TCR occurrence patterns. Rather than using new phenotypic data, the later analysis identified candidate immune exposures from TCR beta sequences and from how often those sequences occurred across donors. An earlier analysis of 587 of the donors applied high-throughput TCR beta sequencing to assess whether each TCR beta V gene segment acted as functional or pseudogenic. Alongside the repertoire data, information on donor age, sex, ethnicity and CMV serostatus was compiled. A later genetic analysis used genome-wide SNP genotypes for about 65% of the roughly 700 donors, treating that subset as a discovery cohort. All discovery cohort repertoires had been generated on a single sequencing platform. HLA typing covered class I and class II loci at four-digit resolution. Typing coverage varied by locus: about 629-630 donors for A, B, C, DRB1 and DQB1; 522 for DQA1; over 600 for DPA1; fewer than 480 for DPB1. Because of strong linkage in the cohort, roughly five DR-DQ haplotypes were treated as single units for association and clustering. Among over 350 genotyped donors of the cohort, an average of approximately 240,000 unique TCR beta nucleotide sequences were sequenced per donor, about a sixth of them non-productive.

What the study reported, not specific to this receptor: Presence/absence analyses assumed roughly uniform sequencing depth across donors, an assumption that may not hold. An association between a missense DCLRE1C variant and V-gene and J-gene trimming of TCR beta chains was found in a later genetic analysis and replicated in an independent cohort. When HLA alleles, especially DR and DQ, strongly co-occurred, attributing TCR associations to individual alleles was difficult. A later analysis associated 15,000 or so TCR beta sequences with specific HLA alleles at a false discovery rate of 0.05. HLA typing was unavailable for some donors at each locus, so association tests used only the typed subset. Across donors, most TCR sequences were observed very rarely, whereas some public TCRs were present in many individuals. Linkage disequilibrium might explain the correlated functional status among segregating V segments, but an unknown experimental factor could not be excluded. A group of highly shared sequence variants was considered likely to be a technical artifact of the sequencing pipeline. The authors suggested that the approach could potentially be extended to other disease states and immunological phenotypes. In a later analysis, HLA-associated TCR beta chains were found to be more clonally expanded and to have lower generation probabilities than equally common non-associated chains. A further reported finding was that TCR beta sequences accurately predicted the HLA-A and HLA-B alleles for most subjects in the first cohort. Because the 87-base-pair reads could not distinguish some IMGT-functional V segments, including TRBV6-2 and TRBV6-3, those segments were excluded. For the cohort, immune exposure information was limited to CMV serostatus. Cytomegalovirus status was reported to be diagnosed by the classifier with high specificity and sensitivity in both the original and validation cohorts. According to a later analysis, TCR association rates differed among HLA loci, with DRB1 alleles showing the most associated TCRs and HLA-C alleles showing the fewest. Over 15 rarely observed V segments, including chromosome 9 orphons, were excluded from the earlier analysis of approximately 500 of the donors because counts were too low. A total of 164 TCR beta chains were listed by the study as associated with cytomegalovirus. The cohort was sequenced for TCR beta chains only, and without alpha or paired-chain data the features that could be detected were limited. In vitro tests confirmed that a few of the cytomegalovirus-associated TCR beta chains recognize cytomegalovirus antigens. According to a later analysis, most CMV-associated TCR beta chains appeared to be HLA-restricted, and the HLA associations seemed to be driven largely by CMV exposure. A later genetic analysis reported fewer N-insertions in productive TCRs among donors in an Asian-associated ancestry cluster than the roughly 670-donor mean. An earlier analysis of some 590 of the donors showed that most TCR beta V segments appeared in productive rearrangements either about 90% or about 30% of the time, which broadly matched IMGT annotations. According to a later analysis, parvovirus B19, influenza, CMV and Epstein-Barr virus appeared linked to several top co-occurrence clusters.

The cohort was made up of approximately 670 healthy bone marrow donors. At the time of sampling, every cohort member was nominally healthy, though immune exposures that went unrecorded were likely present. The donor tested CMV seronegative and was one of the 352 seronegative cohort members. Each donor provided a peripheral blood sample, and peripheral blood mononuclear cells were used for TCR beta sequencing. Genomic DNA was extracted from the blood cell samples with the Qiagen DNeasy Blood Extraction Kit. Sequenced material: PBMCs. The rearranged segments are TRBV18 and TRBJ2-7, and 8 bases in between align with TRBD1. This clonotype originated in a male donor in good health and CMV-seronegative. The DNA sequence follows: TGTGCCAGCTCAGCCCCGGGACAGGCCCCGGGCGAGCAGTACTTC. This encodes CASSAPGQAPGEQYF.